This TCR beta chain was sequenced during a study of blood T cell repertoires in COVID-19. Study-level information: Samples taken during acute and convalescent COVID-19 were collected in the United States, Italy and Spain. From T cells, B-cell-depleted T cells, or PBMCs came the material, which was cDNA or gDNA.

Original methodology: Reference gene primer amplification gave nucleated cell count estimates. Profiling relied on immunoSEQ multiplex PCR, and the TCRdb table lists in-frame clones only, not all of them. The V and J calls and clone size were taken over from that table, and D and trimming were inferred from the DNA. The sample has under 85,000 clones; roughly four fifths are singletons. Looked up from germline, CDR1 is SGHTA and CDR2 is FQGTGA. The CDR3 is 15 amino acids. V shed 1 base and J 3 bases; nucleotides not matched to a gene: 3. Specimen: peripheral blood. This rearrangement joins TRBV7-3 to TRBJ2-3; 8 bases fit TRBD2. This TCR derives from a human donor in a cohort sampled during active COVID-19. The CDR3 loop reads CASSLIPGGTDTQYF. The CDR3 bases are TGTGCCAGCAGCTTAATACCGGGGGGGACAGATACGCAGTATTTT. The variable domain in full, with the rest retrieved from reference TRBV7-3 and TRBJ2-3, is GAGVSQTPSNKVTEKGKYVELRCDPISGHTALYWYRQSLGQGPEFLIYFQGTGAADDSGLPNDRFFAVRPEGSVSTLKIQRTERGDSAVYLCASSLIPGGTDTQYFGPGTRLTVL.